The clone carrying this T cell receptor beta chain was recorded a few times. Its target is not known. From the second PCR step, alpha and beta chains were amplified apart. This entry belongs to a study of naive and memory T cell subsets. The CDR3 contains 16 residues. After removal of 4 bases from V and 4 bases from J, the junction contained 9 bases not matched to a gene. Germline V gives CDR1 MDHEN, CDR2 SYDVKM. General study findings and limits: Clonotypes are single alpha or beta chains, not paired receptors.

An equimolar mix of two oligonucleotides served as the beta constant-region primer for TRBC1 and TRBC2. TCRdb independently ran MiXCR on the UMI-ligation and nested PCR reads; one entry per CDR3 protein. The table lists roughly 140,000 distinct CDR3 sequences, over 15% of them singletons. V usage is TRBV28 and J usage is TRBJ2-1, with 8 positions matching TRBD2. Sample: naive CD4+ T cells from blood. This receptor was obtained from a human donor in good health. This chain's CDR3 is CASSSPGTRSYNEQFF. Written as DNA, the CDR3 is TGTGCCAGCAGTTCTCCCGGGACTAGGTCTTACAATGAGCAGTTCTTC.